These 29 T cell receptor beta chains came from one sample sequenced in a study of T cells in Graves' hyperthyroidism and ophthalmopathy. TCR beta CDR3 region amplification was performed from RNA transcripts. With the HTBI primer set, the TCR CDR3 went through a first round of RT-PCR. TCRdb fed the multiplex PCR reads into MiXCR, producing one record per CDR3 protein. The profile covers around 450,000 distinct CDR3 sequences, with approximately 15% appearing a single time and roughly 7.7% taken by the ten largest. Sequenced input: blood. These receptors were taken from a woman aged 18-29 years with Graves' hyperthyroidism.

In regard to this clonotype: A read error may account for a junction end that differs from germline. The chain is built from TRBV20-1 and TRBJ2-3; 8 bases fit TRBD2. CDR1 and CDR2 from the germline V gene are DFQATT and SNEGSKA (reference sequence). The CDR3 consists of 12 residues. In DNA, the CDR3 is TGCAGTCCTAGCGGGCCGACAGATACGCAGTATTTT. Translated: CSPSGPTDTQYF.

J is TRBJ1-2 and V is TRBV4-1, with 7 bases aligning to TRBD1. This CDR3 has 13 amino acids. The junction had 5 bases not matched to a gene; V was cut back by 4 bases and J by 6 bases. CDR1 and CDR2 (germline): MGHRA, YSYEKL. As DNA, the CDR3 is TGCGCCAGCAGCCTCTGGACAGGAGATGGCTACACCTTC. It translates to CASSLWTGDGYTF.

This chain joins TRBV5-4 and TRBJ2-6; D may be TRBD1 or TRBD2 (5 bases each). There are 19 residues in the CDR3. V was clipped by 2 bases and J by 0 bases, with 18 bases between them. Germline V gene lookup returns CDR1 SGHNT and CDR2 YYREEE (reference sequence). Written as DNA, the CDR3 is TGTGCCAGCAGCTTTACTAGAAGGGGCCTCCTCTCTGGGGCCAACGTCCTGACTTTC. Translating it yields CASSFTRRGLLSGANVLTF.

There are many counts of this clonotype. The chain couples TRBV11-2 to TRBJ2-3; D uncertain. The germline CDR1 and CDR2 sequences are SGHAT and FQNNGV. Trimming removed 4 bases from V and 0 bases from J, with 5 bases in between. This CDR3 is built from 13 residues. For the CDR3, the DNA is TGTGCCAGCAGCTGGCCTAGCACAGATACGCAGTATTTT. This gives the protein CASSWPSTDTQYF. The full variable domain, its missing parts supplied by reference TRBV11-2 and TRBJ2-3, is EAGVAQSPRYKIIEKRQSVAFWCNPISGHATLYWYQQILGQGPKLLIQFQNNGVVDDSQLPKDRFSAERLKGVDSTLKIQPAKLEDSAVYLCASSWPSTDTQYFGPGTRLTVL.

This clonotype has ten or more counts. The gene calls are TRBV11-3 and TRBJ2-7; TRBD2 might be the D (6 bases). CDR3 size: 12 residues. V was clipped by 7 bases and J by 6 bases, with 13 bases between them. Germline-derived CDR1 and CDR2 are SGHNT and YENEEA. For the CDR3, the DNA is TGTGCCAGCACGGCGAGCGGGTTCGAGCAGTACTTC. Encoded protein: CASTASGFEQYF.

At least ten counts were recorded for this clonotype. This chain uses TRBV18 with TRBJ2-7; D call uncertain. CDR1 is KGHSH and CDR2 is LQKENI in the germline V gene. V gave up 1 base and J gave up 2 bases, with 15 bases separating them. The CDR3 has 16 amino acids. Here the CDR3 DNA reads TGTGCCAGCTCACCACGGTTACAGCACACCACCTACGAGCAGTACTTC. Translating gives CASSPRLQHTTYEQYF.

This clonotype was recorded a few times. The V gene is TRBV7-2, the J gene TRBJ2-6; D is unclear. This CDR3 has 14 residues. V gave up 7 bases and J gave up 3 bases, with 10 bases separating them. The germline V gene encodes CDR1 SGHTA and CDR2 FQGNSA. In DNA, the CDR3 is TGTGCCAGCACCACAGCCCTTGGGGCCAACGTCCTGACTTTC. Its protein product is CASTTALGANVLTF.

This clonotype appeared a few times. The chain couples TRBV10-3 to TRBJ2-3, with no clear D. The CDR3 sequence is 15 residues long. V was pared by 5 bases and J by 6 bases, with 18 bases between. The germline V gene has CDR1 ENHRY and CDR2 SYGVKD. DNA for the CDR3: TGTGCCATCAGTAATATAGGGCAGCCTGGGGATACGCAGTATTTT. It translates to CAISNIGQPGDTQYF.

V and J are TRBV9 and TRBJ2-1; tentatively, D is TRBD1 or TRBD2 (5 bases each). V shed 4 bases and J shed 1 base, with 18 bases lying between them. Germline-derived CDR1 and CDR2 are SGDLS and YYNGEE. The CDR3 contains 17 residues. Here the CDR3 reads CASSPGPGTSSYNEQFF. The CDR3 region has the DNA TGTGCCAGCAGCCCCGGCCCCGGGACCTCTTCCTACAATGAGCAGTTCTTC.

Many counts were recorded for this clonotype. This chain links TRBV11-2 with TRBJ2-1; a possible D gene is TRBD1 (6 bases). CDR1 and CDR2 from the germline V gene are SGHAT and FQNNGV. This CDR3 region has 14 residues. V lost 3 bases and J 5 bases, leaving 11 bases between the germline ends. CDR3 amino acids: CASSFPGQNNEQFF. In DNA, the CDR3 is TGTGCCAGCAGCTTCCCCGGACAGAACAATGAGCAGTTCTTC.

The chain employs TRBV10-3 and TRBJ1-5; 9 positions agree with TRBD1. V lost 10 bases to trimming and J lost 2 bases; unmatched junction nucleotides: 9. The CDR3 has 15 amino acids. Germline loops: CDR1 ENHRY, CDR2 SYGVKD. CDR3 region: CATQRQGEGNQPQHF. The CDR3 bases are TGTGCCACCCAACGACAGGGGGAAGGCAATCAGCCCCAGCATTTT.

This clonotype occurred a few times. This chain's CDR3 is CASSYARPASGNTIYF. The CDR3 region has the DNA TGTGCCAGCAGTTATGCAAGACCGGCTTCTGGAAACACCATATATTTT. The V call is TRBV6-6, the J call TRBJ1-3; D remains unclear. Per the germline V gene, CDR1 is MNHNY and CDR2 is SVGAGI (reference sequence). Between the trimmed V and J ends, which lost 3 bases and 1 base, there was a span of 13 bases. CDR3 length: 16 amino acids.

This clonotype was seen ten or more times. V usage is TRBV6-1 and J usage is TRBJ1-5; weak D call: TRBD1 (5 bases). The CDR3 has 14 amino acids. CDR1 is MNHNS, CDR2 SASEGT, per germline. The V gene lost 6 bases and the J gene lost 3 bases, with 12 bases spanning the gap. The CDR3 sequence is CASSSGALNQPQHF. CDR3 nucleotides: TGTGCCAGCAGCTCCGGGGCTCTCAATCAGCCCCAGCATTTT.

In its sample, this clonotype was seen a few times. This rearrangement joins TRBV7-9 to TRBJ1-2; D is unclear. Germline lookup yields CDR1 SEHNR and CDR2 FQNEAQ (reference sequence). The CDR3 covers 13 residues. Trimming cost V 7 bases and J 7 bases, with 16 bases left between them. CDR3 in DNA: TGTGCCAGCACCAGAGAACTATGGCTTGGCTACACCTTC. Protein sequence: CASTRELWLGYTF.

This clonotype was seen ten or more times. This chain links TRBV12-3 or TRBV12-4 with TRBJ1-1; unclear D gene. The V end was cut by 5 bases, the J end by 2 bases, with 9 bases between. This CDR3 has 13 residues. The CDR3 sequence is CASSTRLNTEAFF. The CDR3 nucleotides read TGTGCCAGCAGTACGCGCCTAAACACTGAAGCTTTCTTT.

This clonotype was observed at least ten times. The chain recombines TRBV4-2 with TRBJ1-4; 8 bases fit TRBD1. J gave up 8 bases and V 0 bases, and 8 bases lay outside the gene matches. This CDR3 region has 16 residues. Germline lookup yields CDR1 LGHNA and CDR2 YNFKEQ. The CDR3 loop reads CASSQDPSRGPEKLFF. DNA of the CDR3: TGTGCCAGCAGCCAAGATCCGTCCAGGGGGCCGGAAAAACTGTTTTTT.

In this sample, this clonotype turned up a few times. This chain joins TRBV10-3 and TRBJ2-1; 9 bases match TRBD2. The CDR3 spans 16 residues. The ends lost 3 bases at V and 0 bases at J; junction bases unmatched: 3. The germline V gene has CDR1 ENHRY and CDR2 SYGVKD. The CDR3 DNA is TGTGCCATCAGTGACCTTAGCGGGAGCTCCTACAATGAGCAGTTCTTC. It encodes CAISDLSGSSYNEQFF.

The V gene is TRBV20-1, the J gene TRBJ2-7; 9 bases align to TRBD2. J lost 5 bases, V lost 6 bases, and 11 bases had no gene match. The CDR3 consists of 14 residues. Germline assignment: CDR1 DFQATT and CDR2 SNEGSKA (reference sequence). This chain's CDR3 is CSAEAGGGSHEQYF. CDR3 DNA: TGCAGTGCAGAAGCGGGAGGCGGGTCCCACGAGCAGTACTTC.

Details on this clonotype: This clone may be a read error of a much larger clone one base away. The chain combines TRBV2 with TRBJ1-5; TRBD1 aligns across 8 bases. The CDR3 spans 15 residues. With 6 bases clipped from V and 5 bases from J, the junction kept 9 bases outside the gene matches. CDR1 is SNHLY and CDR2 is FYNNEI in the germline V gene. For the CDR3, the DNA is TGTGCCAGCAGAGGACAGGGTTTGAGCGATCAGCCCCAGCATTTT. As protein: CASRGQGLSDQPQHF. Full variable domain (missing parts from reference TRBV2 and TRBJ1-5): EPEVTQTPSHQVTQMGQEVILRCVPISNHLYFYWYRQILGQKVEFLVSFYNNEISEKSEIFDDQFSVERPDGSNFTLKIRSTKLEDSAMYFCASRGQGLSDQPQHFGDGTRLSIL.

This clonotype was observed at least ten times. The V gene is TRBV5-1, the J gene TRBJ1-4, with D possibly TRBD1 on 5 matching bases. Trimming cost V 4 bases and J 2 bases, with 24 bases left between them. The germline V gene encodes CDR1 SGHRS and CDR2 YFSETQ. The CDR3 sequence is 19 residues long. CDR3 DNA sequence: TGCGCCAGCAGCCAAGGGACGTTCTACTCAACGGGGACTAATGAAAAACTGTTTTTT. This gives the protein CASSQGTFYSTGTNEKLFF.

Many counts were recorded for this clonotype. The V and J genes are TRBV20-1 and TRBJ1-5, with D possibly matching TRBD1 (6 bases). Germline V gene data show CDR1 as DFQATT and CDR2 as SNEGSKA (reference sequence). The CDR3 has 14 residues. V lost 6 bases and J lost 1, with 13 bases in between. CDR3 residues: CSAIRGPSNQPQHF. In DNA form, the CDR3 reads TGCAGTGCCATCAGGGGACCAAGCAATCAGCCCCAGCATTTT.

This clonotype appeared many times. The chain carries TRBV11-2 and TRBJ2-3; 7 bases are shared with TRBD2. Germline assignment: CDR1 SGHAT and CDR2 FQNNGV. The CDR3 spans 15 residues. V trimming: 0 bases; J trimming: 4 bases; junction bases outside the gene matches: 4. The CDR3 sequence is CASSLDPAGADTQYF. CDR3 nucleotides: TGTGCCAGCAGCTTAGATCCCGCGGGAGCAGATACGCAGTATTTT.

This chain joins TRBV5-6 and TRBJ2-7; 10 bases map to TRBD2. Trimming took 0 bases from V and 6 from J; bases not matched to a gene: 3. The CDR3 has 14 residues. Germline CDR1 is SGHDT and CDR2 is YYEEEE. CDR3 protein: CASSLGGLASEQYF. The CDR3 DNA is TGTGCCAGCAGCTTGGGGGGACTAGCGAGCGAGCAGTACTTC.

The CDR3 spells CASSFGASGRGVTDTQYF. The DNA for the CDR3 is TGCGCCAGCAGCTTTGGAGCTAGCGGGAGAGGTGTCACAGATACGCAGTATTTT. V gene TRBV5-1 combines with J gene TRBJ2-3; 10 bases are a match to TRBD2. V was pared by 2 bases and J by 2 bases, with 11 bases of the junction left unmatched. The CDR3 runs to 18 residues. Germline V gives CDR1 SGHRS, CDR2 YFSETQ.

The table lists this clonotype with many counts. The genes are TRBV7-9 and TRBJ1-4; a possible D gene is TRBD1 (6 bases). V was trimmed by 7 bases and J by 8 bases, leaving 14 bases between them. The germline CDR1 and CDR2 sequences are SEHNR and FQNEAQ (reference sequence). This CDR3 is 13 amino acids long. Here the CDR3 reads CASTPRGGEKLFF. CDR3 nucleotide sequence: TGTGCCAGCACCCCCAGGGGAGGAGAAAAACTGTTTTTT.

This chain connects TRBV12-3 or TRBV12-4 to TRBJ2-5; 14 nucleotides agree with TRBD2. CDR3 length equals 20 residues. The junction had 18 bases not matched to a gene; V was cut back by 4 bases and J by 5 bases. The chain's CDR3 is CASSSFLPTSGGAWRETQYF. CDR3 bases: TGTGCCAGCAGTTCCTTTCTCCCGACTAGCGGGGGGGCCTGGAGGGAGACCCAGTACTTC.

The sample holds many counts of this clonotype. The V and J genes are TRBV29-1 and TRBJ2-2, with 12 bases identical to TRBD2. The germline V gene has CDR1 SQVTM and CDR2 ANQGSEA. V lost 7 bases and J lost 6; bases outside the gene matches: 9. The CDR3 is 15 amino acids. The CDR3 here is CSGRLAGERPGELFF. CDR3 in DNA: TGCAGCGGTAGACTAGCGGGGGAACGGCCCGGGGAGCTGTTTTTT.

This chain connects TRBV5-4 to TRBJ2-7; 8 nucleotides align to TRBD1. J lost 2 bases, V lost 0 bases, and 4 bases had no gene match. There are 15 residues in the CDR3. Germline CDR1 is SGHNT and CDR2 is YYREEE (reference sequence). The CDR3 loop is CASSLGRGRPYEQYF. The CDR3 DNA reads TGTGCCAGCAGCTTGGGCAGGGGGCGGCCCTACGAGCAGTACTTC.

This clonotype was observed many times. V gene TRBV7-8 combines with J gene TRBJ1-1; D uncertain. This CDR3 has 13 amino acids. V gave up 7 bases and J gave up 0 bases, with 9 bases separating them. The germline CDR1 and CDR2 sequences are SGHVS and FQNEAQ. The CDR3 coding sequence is TGTGCCAGCAACCTACAACTGAACACTGAAGCTTTCTTT. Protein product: CASNLQLNTEAFF.